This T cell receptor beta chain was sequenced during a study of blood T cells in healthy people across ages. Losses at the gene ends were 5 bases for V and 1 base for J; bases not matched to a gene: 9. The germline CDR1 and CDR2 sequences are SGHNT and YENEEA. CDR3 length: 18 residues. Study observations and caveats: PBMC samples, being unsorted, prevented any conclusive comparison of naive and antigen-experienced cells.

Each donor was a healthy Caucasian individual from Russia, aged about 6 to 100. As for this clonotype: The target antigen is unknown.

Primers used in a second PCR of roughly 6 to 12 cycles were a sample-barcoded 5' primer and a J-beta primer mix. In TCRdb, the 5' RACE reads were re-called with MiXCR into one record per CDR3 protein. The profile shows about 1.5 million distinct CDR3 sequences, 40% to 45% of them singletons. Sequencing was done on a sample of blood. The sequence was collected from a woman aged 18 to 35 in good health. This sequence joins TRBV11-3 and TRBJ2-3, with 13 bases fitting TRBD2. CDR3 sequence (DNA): TGTGCCAGCAGCCCCCGGACTAGCGGGGGCGGGGGCACAGATACGCAGTATTTT. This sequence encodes CASSPRTSGGGGTDTQYF.